This is a list of T cell receptor beta chains from one sample in a study of T cell responses to AZD1222 COVID-19 vaccine. Using immunoSEQ multiplex PCR, the repertoire was profiled, and TCRdb retains in-frame clones only, with some absent. The table includes approximately 150,000 clones, roughly 89% detected once. The specimen was peripheral blood, collected on day 0 of AZD1222 vaccination. These receptors were obtained from an adult in good health. CDR3s include the opening cysteine and the closing phenylalanine or tryptophan. A D gene is named only where the DNA matches it firmly.

j_call v_call d_call cdr3_aa cdr3_nt
TRBJ1-3 TRBV6-5 - CASRRESGGNTIYF TGTGCCAGCCGCCGGGAGAGTGGGGGAAACACCATATATTTT
TRBJ2-3 TRBV24-1 TRBD1 CATSGTGLTDTQYF TGTGCCACGTCCGGGACAGGGTTGACAGATACGCAGTATTTT
TRBJ2-2 TRBV5-1 TRBD2 CASSLAASGNTGELFF TGCGCCAGCAGCTTAGCGGCTAGCGGAAACACCGGGGAGCTGTTTTTT
TRBJ2-1 TRBV5-1 - CASSSPPYNEQFF TGCGCCAGCAGCTCCCCCCCCTACAATGAGCAGTTCTTC
TRBJ1-1 TRBV18 - CASRETLNTEAFF TGTGCCAGCAGGGAGACACTGAACACTGAAGCTTTCTTT
TRBJ2-2 TRBV7-3 TRBD2 CASSPLGLAPGELFF TGTGCCAGCAGCCCGCTGGGACTAGCGCCCGGGGAGCTGTTTTTT
TRBJ2-1 TRBV12-5 - CASGSDRRFTNEQFF TGTGCTAGTGGTTCCGACAGGCGCTTTACCAATGAGCAGTTCTTC
TRBJ1-5 TRBV19 - CASKRGTVNQPQHF TGTGCCAGTAAAAGGGGAACAGTCAATCAGCCCCAGCATTTT
TRBJ2-7 TRBV19 TRBD2 CASSGLAGVREQYF TGTGCCAGTAGTGGGCTAGCGGGAGTGAGGGAGCAGTACTTC
TRBJ2-3 TRBV30 - CAWSFQSTDTQYF TGTGCCTGGAGTTTCCAGAGCACAGATACGCAGTATTTT
TRBJ1-3 TRBV7-2 - CASSPQTTTSGNTIYF TGTGCCAGCAGCCCCCAGACTACGACCTCTGGAAACACCATATATTTT